The entry below describes one T cell receptor (beta chain). The data were taken from a study of blood T cell repertoires in COVID-19. Using immunoSEQ multiplex PCR, the repertoire was profiled, and TCRdb retains in-frame clones only, with some absent. Found here are around 200,000 clones, about 88% of them singletons; the top ten hold around 2.3%. In germline, CDR1 is SGHRS, CDR2 YFSETQ. The CDR3 length is 14 residues. After removal of 3 bases from V and 3 bases from J, the junction contained 4 bases not matched to a gene. This TCR was recovered from a woman aged 40 to 50 with acute COVID-19. The V call is TRBV5-1, the J call TRBJ1-1; 8 bases match TRBD1. The specimen sequenced was PBMCs or T cells enriched from blood (not recorded which). CDR3 sequence: CASSSTGGDTEAFF. The DNA for the CDR3 is TGCGCCAGCAGCTCCACAGGGGGTGACACTGAAGCTTTCTTT.